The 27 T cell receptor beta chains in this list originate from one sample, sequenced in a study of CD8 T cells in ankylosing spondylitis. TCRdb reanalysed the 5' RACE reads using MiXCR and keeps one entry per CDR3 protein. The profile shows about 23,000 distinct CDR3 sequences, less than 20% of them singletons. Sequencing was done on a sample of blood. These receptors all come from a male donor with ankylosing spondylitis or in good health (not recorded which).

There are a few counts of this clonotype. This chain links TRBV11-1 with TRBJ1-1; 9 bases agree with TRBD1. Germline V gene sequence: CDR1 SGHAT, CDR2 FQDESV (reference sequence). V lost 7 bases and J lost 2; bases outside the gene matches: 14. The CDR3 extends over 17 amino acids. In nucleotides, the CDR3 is TGTGCCAGCACCGTGACTGGGACAGGGACAGGAAACACTGAAGCTTTCTTT. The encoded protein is CASTVTGTGTGNTEAFF. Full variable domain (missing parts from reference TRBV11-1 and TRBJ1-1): EAEVAQSPRYKITEKSQAVAFWCDPISGHATLYWYRQILGQGPELLVQFQDESVVDDSQLPKDRFSAERLKGVDSTLKIQPAELGDSAMYLCASTVTGTGTGNTEAFFGQGTRLTVV.

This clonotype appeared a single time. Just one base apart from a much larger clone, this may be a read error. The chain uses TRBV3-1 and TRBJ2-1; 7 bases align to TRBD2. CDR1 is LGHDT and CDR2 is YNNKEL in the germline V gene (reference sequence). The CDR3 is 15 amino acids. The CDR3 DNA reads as TGTGTCAGCAGCCATCTAGCGGAGCCAAACAATGAGCAGTTCTTC. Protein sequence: CVSSHLAEPNNEQFF.

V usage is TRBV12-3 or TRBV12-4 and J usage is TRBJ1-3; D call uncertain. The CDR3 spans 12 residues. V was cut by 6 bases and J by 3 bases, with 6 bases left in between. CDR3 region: CASSLSGNTIYF. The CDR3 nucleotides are TGTGCCAGCAGCCTGAGTGGAAACACCATATATTTT.

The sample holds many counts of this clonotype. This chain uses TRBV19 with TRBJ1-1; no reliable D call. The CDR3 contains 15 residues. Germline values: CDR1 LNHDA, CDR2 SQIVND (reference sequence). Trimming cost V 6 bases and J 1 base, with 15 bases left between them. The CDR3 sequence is CASRGGKLSNTEAFF. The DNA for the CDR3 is TGTGCCAGTAGGGGTGGCAAACTCTCGAACACTGAAGCTTTCTTT.

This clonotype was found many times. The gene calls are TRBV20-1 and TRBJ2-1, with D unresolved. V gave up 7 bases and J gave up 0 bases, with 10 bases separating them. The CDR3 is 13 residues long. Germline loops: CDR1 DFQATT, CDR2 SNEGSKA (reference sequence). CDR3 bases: TGCAGTGAGGAGAAGTTCTCCTACAATGAGCAGTTCTTC. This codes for CSEEKFSYNEQFF.

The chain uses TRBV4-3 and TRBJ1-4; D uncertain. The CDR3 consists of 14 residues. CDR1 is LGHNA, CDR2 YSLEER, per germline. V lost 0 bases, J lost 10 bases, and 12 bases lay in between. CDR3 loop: CASSQDRVARKLFF. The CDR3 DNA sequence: TGCGCCAGCAGCCAAGACCGGGTAGCCAGAAAACTGTTTTTT.

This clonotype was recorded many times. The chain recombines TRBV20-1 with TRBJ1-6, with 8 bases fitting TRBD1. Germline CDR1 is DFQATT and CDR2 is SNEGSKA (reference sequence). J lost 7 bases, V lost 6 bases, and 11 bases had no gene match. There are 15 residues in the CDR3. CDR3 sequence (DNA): TGCAGTGCAAGCAGGGGCGGACAGGGAAATTCACCCCTCCACTTT. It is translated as CSASRGGQGNSPLHF.

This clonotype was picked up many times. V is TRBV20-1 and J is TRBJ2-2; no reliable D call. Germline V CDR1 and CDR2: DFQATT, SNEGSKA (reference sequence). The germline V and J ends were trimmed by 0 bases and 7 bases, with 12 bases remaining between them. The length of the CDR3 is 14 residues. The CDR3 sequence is CSARDLLSSGELFF. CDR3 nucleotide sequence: TGCAGTGCTAGAGATCTCCTAAGCAGCGGGGAGCTGTTTTTT.

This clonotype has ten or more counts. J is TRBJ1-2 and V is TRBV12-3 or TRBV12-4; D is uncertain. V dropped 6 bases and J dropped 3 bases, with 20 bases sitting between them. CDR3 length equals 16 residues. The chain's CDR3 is CASRPSGKGLDYGYTF. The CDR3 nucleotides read TGTGCCAGCAGACCCTCAGGAAAGGGATTGGACTATGGCTACACCTTC.

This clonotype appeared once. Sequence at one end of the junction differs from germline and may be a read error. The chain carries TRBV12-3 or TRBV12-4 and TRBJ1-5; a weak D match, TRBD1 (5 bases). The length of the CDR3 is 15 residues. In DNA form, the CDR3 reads TGTGCCAGCAGTTTGCATCGGGGCGGCAATCAGCCTCAGCATTTT. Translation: CASSLHRGGNQPQHF.

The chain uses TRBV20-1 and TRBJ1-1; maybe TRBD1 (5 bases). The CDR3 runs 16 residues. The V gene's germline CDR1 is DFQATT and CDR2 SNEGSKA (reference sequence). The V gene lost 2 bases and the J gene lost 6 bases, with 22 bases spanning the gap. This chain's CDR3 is CSARLRPGPNRAEAFF. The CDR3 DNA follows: TGCAGTGCTAGATTGCGGCCAGGGCCCAATAGAGCTGAAGCTTTCTTT.

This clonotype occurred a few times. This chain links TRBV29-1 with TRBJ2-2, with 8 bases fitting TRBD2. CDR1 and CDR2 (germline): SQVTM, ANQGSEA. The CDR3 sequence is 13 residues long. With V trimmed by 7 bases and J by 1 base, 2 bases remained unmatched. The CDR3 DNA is TGCAGCGCCCGGGGGGGGAACACCGGGGAGCTGTTTTTT. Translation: CSARGGNTGELFF.

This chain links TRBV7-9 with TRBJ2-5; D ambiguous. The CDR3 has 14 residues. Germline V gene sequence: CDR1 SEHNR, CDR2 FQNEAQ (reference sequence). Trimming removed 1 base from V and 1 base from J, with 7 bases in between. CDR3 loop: CASSLVGSQETQYF. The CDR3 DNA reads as TGTGCCAGCAGCTTAGTTGGCAGCCAAGAGACCCAGTACTTC.

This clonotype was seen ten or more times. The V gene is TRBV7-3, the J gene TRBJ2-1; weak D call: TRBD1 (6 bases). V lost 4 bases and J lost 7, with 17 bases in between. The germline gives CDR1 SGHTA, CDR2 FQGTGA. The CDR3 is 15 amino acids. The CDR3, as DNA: TGTGCCAGCAGCTCGTCCCGGCAGGGGTGGAATGAGCAGTTCTTC. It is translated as CASSSSRQGWNEQFF. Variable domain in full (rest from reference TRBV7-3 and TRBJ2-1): GAGVSQTPSNKVTEKGKYVELRCDPISGHTALYWYRQSLGQGPEFLIYFQGTGAADDSGLPNDRFFAVRPEGSVSTLKIQRTERGDSAVYLCASSSSRQGWNEQFFGPGTRLTVL.

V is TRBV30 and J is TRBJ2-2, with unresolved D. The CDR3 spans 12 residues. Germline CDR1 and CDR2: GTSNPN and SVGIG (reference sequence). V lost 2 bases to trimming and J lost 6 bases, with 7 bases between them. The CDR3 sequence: CAWSPSAGELFF. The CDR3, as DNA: TGTGCCTGGAGTCCGTCGGCCGGGGAGCTGTTTTTT.

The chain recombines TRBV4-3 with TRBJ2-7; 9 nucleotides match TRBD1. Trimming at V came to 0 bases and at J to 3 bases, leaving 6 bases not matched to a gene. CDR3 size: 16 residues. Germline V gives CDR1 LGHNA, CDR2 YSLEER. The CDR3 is CASSQDVTGGFYEQYF. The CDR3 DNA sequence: TGCGCCAGCAGCCAAGATGTTACAGGGGGCTTCTACGAGCAGTACTTC.

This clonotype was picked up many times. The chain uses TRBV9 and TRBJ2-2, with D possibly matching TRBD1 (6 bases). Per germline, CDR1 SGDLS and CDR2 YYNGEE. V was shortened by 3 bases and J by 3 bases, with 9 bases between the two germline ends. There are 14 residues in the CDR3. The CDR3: CASSAQGYTGELFF. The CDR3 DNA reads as TGTGCCAGCAGCGCGCAGGGGTACACCGGGGAGCTGTTTTTT.

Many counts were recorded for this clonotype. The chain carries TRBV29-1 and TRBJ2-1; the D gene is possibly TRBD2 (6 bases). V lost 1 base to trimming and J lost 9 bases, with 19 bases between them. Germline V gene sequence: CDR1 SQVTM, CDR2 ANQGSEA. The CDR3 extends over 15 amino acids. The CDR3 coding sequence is TGCAGCGTTGAAGGAGGGACTGCGAAGTCGGCTGAGCAGTTCTTC. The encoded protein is CSVEGGTAKSAEQFF.

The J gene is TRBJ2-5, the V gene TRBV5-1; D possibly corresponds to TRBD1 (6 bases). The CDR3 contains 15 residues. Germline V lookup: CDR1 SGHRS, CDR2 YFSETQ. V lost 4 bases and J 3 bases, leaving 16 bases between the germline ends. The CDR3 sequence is CASSRAPAGEETQYF. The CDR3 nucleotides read TGCGCCAGCAGCCGCGCACCAGCAGGGGAAGAGACCCAGTACTTC.

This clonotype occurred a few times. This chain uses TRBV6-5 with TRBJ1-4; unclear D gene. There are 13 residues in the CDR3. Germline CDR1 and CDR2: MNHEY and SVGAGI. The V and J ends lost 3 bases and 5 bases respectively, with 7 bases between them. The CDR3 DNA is TGTGCCAGCAGTTATCACGGAAATGAAAAACTGTTTTTT. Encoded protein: CASSYHGNEKLFF.

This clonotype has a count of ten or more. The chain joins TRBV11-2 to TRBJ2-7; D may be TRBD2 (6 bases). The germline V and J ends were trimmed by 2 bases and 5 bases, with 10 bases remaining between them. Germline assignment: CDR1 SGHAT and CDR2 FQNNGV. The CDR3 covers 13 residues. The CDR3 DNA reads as TGTGCCAGCAGCTTACGGGAGCATAACGAGCAGTACGTC. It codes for CASSLREHNEQYV.

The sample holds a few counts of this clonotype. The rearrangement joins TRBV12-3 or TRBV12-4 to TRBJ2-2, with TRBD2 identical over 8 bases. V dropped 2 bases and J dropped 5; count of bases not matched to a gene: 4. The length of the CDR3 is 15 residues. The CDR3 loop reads CASSLRRGETGELFF. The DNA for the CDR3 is TGTGCCAGCAGTTTAAGGCGGGGGGAAACCGGGGAGCTGTTTTTT.

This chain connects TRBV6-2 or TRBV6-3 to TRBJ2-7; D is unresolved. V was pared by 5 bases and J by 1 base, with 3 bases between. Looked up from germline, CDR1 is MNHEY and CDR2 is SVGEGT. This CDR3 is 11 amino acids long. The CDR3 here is CASSQSYEQYV. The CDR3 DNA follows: TGTGCCAGCAGTCAGTCCTACGAGCAGTACGTC.

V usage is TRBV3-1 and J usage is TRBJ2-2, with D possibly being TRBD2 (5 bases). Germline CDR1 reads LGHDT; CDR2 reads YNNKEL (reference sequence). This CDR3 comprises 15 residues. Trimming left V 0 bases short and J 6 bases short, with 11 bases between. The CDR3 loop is CASSQDSSGAGELFF. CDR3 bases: TGTGCCAGCAGCCAAGACTCCAGCGGCGCCGGGGAGCTGTTTTTT.

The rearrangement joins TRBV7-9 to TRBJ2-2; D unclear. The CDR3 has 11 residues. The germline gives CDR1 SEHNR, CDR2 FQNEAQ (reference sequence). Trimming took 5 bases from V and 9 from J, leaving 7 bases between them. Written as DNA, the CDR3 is TGTGCCAGCAGCAAAGCTCGGGAGCTGTTTTTT. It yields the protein CASSKARELFF.

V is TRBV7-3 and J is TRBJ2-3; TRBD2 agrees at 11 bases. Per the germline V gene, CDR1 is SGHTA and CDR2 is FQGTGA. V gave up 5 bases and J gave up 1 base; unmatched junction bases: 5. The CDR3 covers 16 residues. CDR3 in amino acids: CASSPVGLAGTDTQYF. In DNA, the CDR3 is TGTGCCAGCAGCCCCGTGGGACTAGCGGGCACAGATACGCAGTATTTT.

The CDR3 protein is CSVGGGTGGASTGELFF. As DNA, the CDR3 is TGCAGCGTTGGGGGTGGGACAGGGGGCGCGTCCACCGGGGAGCTGTTTTTT. J is TRBJ2-2 and V is TRBV29-1, with 12 bases that match TRBD1. Looked up from germline, CDR1 is SQVTM and CDR2 is ANQGSEA. CDR3 length: 17 residues. The ends lost 4 bases at V and 4 bases at J; junction bases unmatched: 10.